Listed below are T cell receptor beta chains from one sample, sequenced in a study of blood T cell repertoires in COVID-19. Produced via immunoSEQ multiplex PCR; TCRdb's table is partial and in-frame only. Seen here are some 230,000 clones, 70% to 85% observed once, and the top ten hold about 15%. Sample: PBMCs or T cells enriched from blood (not recorded which). The receptor set was obtained from a man aged 40-49 years who had recovered from COVID-19. Both conserved end residues are part of each CDR3. D genes are given only for firm matches. Rows give clone size only sometimes, using once, few, many, or a class for an expanded clone.

v_gene	d_gene	abundance	j_gene	CDR3nt	CDR3aa
TRBV14	TRBD2	few	TRBJ2-7	TGTGCCAGCAGCGTACTAGCGGCCTCCTACGAGCAGTACTTC	CASSVLAASYEQYF
TRBV9	TRBD2	once	TRBJ2-1	TGTGCCAGCAGCGTAGATCGCCTAGCGGACAATGAGCAGTTCTTC	CASSVDRLADNEQFF
TRBV7-3	-	-	TRBJ2-1	TGTGCCAGCAGCCCCGAGGGAAGCTCCTACAATGAGCAGTTCTTC	CASSPEGSSYNEQFF
TRBV9	TRBD2	-	TRBJ2-2	TGTGCCAGCAGCGCAAGCGGGACTAGGAACACCGGGGAGCTGTTTTTT	CASSASGTRNTGELFF
TRBV5-1	TRBD2	-	TRBJ2-5	TGCGCCAGCAGCTTAACAGCGGGGGGGCCTTCAGAGACCCAGTACTTC	CASSLTAGGPSETQYF
TRBV6-5	TRBD1	-	TRBJ2-7	TGTGCCAGCGGGGAGGGACAGGGGGCTTACGAGCAGTACTTC	CASGEGQGAYEQYF
TRBV2	TRBD1	once	TRBJ1-5	TGTGCCAGCATTAGACAGGGTGGTCAGCCCCAGCATTTT	CASIRQGGQPQHF
TRBV7-7	-	-	TRBJ2-5	TGTGCCAGCAGCTTAGCATCACAGGCCGGAGAGACCCAGTACTTC	CASSLASQAGETQYF
TRBV15	-	many	TRBJ2-7	TGTGCCACCAGCAGAGACGAGGACGAGCAGTACTTC	CATSRDEDEQYF
TRBV11-2	TRBD1	-	TRBJ2-1	TGTGCCAGCAGCCCACAGGGGGACACCTACAATGAGCAGTTCTTC	CASSPQGDTYNEQFF
TRBV14	-	once	TRBJ2-3	TGTGCCAGCAGCTACTCGTGGGACATTTACACAGATACGCAGTATTTT	CASSYSWDIYTDTQYF
TRBV2	TRBD1	-	TRBJ1-3	TGTGCCAGCAGCCGAGGGACAGCGGGAAACACCATATATTTT	CASSRGTAGNTIYF
TRBV6-5	-	-	TRBJ1-1	TGTGCCAGCAGTCCGCAGGCTTATGCTGAAGCTTTCTTT	CASSPQAYAEAFF
TRBV5-4	TRBD1	-	TRBJ1-1	TGTGCCAGCAGCTCGACAGGGGGTAAGACTGAAGCTTTCTTT	CASSSTGGKTEAFF
TRBV2	-	-	TRBJ1-5	TGTGCCAGCAGTGTCGGCAGGGCCAATCAGCCCCAGCATTTT	CASSVGRANQPQHF
TRBV5-4	TRBD2	-	TRBJ2-7	TGTGCCAGCAGATCTGGACTAGCGGTTAGAGAGCAGTACTTC	CASRSGLAVREQYF
TRBV27	-	-	TRBJ1-1	TGTGCCAGCGCCTTGAAGGGGTGGACTGAAGCTTTCTTT	CASALKGWTEAFF
TRBV2	-	-	TRBJ1-6	TGTGCCAGCAGTGAAGCGGGCCGGGAATCACCCCTCCACTTT	CASSEAGRESPLHF
TRBV7-9	-	-	TRBJ2-2	TGTGCCAGCAGCTTACGGGGTCCCGGGGAGCTGTTTTTT	CASSLRGPGELFF
TRBV27	-	many	TRBJ1-1	TGTGCCAGCACGAGCTTCGGGACTGAAGCTTTCTTT	CASTSFGTEAFF
TRBV4-3	TRBD1	-	TRBJ1-4	TGCGCCAGCAGCTACGGACAGGGGGTGAATGAAAAACTGTTTTTT	CASSYGQGVNEKLFF
TRBV18	-	-	TRBJ1-1	TGTGCCAGCTCACCTAACGGAGGGACCACTGAAGCTTTCTTT	CASSPNGGTTEAFF
TRBV4-1	-	-	TRBJ2-7	TGCGCCAGCAGCCCAAAGGGGTCCGGCGACGAGCAGTACTTC	CASSPKGSGDEQYF
TRBV5-1	TRBD1	-	TRBJ1-1	TGCGCCAGCAGTTATTTAGACAGGGGCACTGAAGCTTTCTTT	CASSYLDRGTEAFF
TRBV7-3	-	-	TRBJ2-7	TGTGCCAGCAGCGATACCCCTACAGGGACGCGCTACGAGCAGTACTTC	CASSDTPTGTRYEQYF
TRBV10-3	TRBD1	-	TRBJ1-5	TGTGCCATCAGTGTAGGGACAGAACTCAATCAGCCCCAGCATTTT	CAISVGTELNQPQHF
TRBV4-1	TRBD2	-	TRBJ2-4	TGCGCCAGCAGCCACCCTAGCGGGAAGGCCAAAAACATTCAGTACTTC	CASSHPSGKAKNIQYF
TRBV4-2	-	-	TRBJ1-1	TGTGCCAGCAGCCAAGGGGGCGCCGAGACTGAAGCTTTCTTT	CASSQGGAETEAFF
TRBV18	TRBD2	-	TRBJ2-7	TGTGCCAGCTCACCACCATCCCTTGCGGGGGACTACGAGCAGTACTTC	CASSPPSLAGDYEQYF
TRBV21-1	-	-	TRBJ2-2	TGTGCCAGGCACCTGAGACCAAGGCGGGACACCGGGGAGCTGTTTTTT	CARHLRPRRDTGELFF
TRBV4-2	-	-	TRBJ2-3	TGTGCCAGCAGCCAACGGTCCTACACAGATACGCAGTATTTT	CASSQRSYTDTQYF
TRBV10-2	-	-	TRBJ1-1	TGCGCCAGCAGTGAGTCGCGGGCGCTGAGGGCTTTCTTT	CASSESRALRAFF
TRBV5-4	TRBD2	-	TRBJ2-7	TGTGCCAGCAGCTTGGAAGCTAGCGGATTCTCCTACGAGCAGTACTTC	CASSLEASGFSYEQYF
TRBV10-3	-	once	TRBJ2-5	TGTGCCATCAGTGAGAGCGGAACCGTACAGACCCAGTACTTC	CAISESGTVQTQYF
TRBV6-5	TRBD1	once	TRBJ1-2	TGTGCCAGCAGTTACACGGGACAGGGGAACACCTTC	CASSYTGQGNTF
TRBV7-3	TRBD1	-	TRBJ1-6	TGTGCCAGCAGCTTCGCAGGGGGCGATAATTCACCCCTCCACTTT	CASSFAGGDNSPLHF
TRBV7-9	TRBD1	-	TRBJ2-2	TGTGCCAGCAGCACCTGGACAGGGGACACCGGGGAGCTGTTTTTT	CASSTWTGDTGELFF
TRBV3-1/TRBV3-2	-	-	TRBJ1-2	TGTGCCAGCAGCCAAGGGAGGGGCCAGTTCAGTACCTTC	CASSQGRGQFSTF
TRBV3-1/TRBV3-2	-	few	TRBJ1-1	TGTGCCAGCAGCTCTCGGGGGGGCACTGAAGCTTTCTTT	CASSSRGGTEAFF
TRBV7-6	-	-	TRBJ1-5	TGTGCCAGCAGCTTAGGCGGGGAGCAGCCCCAGCATTTT	CASSLGGEQPQHF
TRBV11-3	-	-	TRBJ1-1	TGTGCCAGCAGTCGCGAATCGAACACTGAAGCTTTCTTT	CASSRESNTEAFF
TRBV10-3	-	-	TRBJ2-7	TGTGCCATCAGTACAGGGGGGGCGGCGTCCTACGAGCAGTACTTC	CAISTGGAASYEQYF
TRBV30	-	-	TRBJ2-5	TGTGCCTGGAGTGTAAACAGGGTGTACACCCAGTACTTC	CAWSVNRVYTQYF
TRBV20-1	-	-	TRBJ2-7	TGCAGTGCTAGTGGGCAGGCCTGGATCGACGAGCAGTACTTC	CSASGQAWIDEQYF
TRBV12-3/TRBV12-4	-	-	TRBJ1-4	TGTGCCAGCAGTCGTCCCCCTTCGGAAAAACTGTTTTTT	CASSRPPSEKLFF
TRBV11-3	TRBD2	few	TRBJ2-7	TGTGCCAGCACCCCACCCCCGGGGGGATTTTACGAGCAGTACTTC	CASTPPPGGFYEQYF
TRBV5-1	-	-	TRBJ1-1	TGCGCCAGCAGCTTGGACGGGTACACTGAAGCTTTCTTT	CASSLDGYTEAFF
TRBV7-3	TRBD2	-	TRBJ2-5	TGTGCCAGCAGCTCTGGGACTAGCGGGGCTTGGGGGCCAGAGACCCAGTACTTC	CASSSGTSGAWGPETQYF
TRBV5-5	TRBD1	-	TRBJ1-4	TGTGCCAGCAGCACGGGAGTTATAGGACAGGGTTGGAAACTGTTTTTT	CASSTGVIGQGWKLFF
TRBV7-2	-	-	TRBJ2-5	TGTGCCAGCAGCTTATGGGGGGGCGAGACCCAGTACTTC	CASSLWGGETQYF
TRBV3-1/TRBV3-2	-	once	TRBJ1-1	TGTGCCAGCAGCCACGGGACAAGTGAAGCTTTCTTT	CASSHGTSEAFF
TRBV6-2/TRBV6-3	-	-	TRBJ1-1	TGTGCCAGCAGTGAGCCGGGGGGGGCGGTCACTGAAGCTTTCTTT	CASSEPGGAVTEAFF
TRBV5-1	TRBD2	-	TRBJ2-3	TGCGCCAGCAGCTTGACGGGGGGACTCACAGATACGCAGTATTTT	CASSLTGGLTDTQYF
TRBV5-1	-	few	TRBJ1-1	TGCGCCAGCAGCGAACAGGGCCGAGGCACTGAAGCTTTCTTT	CASSEQGRGTEAFF